The 14 T cell receptor beta chains reported below all come from one sample, sequenced in a study of monozygotic twins with inflammatory bowel disease. One entry per CDR3 protein, without DNA, is what TCRdb gives after re-calling the 5' RACE reads. The sample features hundreds of thousands of distinct CDR3 sequences, with 2.4% in its top ten. Material for sequencing was blood. The receptors come from a human donor with ulcerative colitis or Crohn's disease, or a healthy co-twin of an affected twin (not recorded which).

The gene calls are TRBV18 and TRBJ1-5; absent DNA, TCRdb's TRBD1 call cannot be checked. This CDR3 spans 14 amino acids. The germline V gene encodes CDR1 KGHSH and CDR2 LQKENI. The CDR3 reads CASSKDRVAQPQHF. Full variable domain (missing parts from reference TRBV18 and TRBJ1-5): NAGVMQNPRHLVRRRGQEARLRCSPMKGHSHVYWYRQLPEEGLKFMVYLQKENIIDESGMPKERFSAEFPKEGPSILRIQQVVRGDSAAYFCASSKDRVAQPQHFGDGTRLSIL.

The gene calls are TRBV10-3 and TRBJ1-6. Germline CDR1 ENHRY, CDR2 SYGVKD. The CDR3 contains 14 residues. The CDR3 region is CAISESEGGSPLHF.

Here the CDR3 reads CAISADGGGYGYTF. J is TRBJ1-2 and V is TRBV10-3. The germline V gene encodes CDR1 ENHRY and CDR2 SYGVKD. CDR3 length: 14 amino acids.

The rearrangement uses TRBV5-1 and TRBJ1-4. Looked up from germline, CDR1 is SGHRS and CDR2 is YFSETQ. The CDR3 has 15 amino acids. CDR3 loop: CASSSARGGNEKLFF. Variable domain in full (rest from reference TRBV5-1 and TRBJ1-4): KAGVTQTPRYLIKTRGQQVTLSCSPISGHRSVSWYQQTPGQGLQFLFEYFSETQRNKGNFPGRFSGRQFSNSRSEMNVSTLELGDSALYLCASSSARGGNEKLFFGSGTQLSVL.

This chain uses TRBV7-3 with TRBJ2-7; TCRdb's assignment of TRBD1 cannot be checked, as there is no DNA. The CDR3 spans 13 residues. Germline-derived CDR1 and CDR2 are SGHTA and FQGTGA. The CDR3 region is CASSKDNSYEQYF.

The chain recombines TRBV7-2 with TRBJ2-2; TCRdb returns TRBD1, unconfirmable since there is no DNA. Per germline, CDR1 SGHTA and CDR2 FQGNSA. This CDR3 spans 17 amino acids. The CDR3 loop reads CASSLVIGQGNTGELFF.

This chain joins TRBV29-1 and TRBJ2-5; TCRdb's D gene call, TRBD2, goes unchecked for lack of DNA. CDR3 length: 16 amino acids. The germline V gene encodes CDR1 SQVTM and CDR2 ANQGSEA. Here the CDR3 reads CSVDGVAVAGQETQYF. The whole variable domain, filled in from reference TRBV29-1 and TRBJ2-5, reads SAVISQKPSRDICQRGTSLTIQCQVDSQVTMMFWYRQQPGQSLTLIATANQGSEATYESGFVIDKFPISRPNLTFSTLTVSNMSPEDSSIYLCSVDGVAVAGQETQYFGPGTRLLVL.

The chain links TRBV5-6 to TRBJ1-6. Germline CDR1 is SGHDT and CDR2 is YYEEEE. The CDR3 runs 14 residues. Here the CDR3 reads CASSRTSSNSPLHF.

The genes are TRBV9 and TRBJ1-1. The germline gives CDR1 SGDLS, CDR2 YYNGEE. The CDR3 has 14 amino acids. The chain's CDR3 is CASSVRLRDTEAFF. Full variable domain (missing parts from reference TRBV9 and TRBJ1-1): DSGVTQTPKHLITATGQRVTLRCSPRSGDLSVYWYQQSLDQGLQFLIQYYNGEERAKGNILERFSAQQFPDLHSELNLSSLELGDSALYFCASSVRLRDTEAFFGQGTRLTVV.

The chain carries TRBV5-1 and TRBJ2-4; the D call of TRBD2 rests on TCRdb alone, since no DNA is present to check it. The CDR3 extends over 19 amino acids. The germline V gene encodes CDR1 SGHRS and CDR2 YFSETQ. The CDR3 reads CASSLAGGPHQVAKNIQYF.

The CDR3 spells CASSLSQTRETQYF. V and J are TRBV12-3 or TRBV12-4 and TRBJ2-5. The CDR3 is 14 residues long.

This rearrangement joins TRBV19 to TRBJ1-2. Germline lookup yields CDR1 LNHDA and CDR2 SQIVND (reference sequence). The CDR3 length is 11 residues. This chain's CDR3 is CATDGFYGYTF.

This chain joins TRBV29-1 and TRBJ2-3; TCRdb gives TRBD2 as the D gene, but with no DNA this cannot be confirmed. The germline gives CDR1 SQVTM, CDR2 ANQGSEA. The length of the CDR3 is 16 residues. CDR3 loop: CSVVGSGLVSTDTQYF.

This chain links TRBV10-3 with TRBJ2-2; no DNA is available, so the TRBD2 call from TCRdb remains unchecked. The CDR3 loop spans 15 amino acids. Germline V gene lookup returns CDR1 ENHRY and CDR2 SYGVKD. CDR3 residues: CAISVGGPGTGELFF.